The clone carrying this T cell receptor (beta chain) was seen at least ten times. The data belong to a study of T cells in Graves' hyperthyroidism and ophthalmopathy. Turning to the study itself: Peripheral blood was taken when the disease was first diagnosed, before any treatment began.

Stable hyperthyroidism: no ophthalmopathy progression over 18 months of follow-up. PBMCs were derived from 10 ml fresh peripheral blood. The germline gives CDR1 SGDLS, CDR2 YYNGEE. The CDR3 covers 14 residues. V gave up 0 bases and J gave up 5 bases, with 11 bases separating them. Amplified TCR beta CDR3 regions derived from RNA transcripts. An initial round of RT-PCR targeting the TCR CDR3 relied on the HTBI primer set. MiXCR, run by TCRdb on the multiplex PCR reads, gives a single entry per CDR3 protein. The sample yields some 620,000 distinct CDR3 sequences, 15% to 20% seen once. The rearrangement uses TRBV9 and TRBJ1-1; D is undetermined. The receptor comes from a woman aged 30 to 39 with Graves' hyperthyroidism. The sequencing input was blood. CDR3 protein: CASSVDGVGTEAFF. DNA of the CDR3: TGTGCCAGCAGCGTAGACGGGGTGGGAACTGAAGCTTTCTTT.